The rows below give T cell receptor beta chains drawn from one sample of a study of blood T cell repertoires in COVID-19. Repertoires were generated with immunoSEQ multiplex PCR, while TCRdb's copy carries only in-frame clones and drops some. The sample yields 350,000 to 450,000 clones, 75% to 90% seen once. The sample taken for sequencing was PBMCs or T cells enriched from blood (not recorded which). These receptors all come from a man aged 25-45 years who had recovered from COVID-19. CDR3s include the opening cysteine and the closing phenylalanine or tryptophan. D genes are given only for firm matches. Clone size is stated in some rows and not others, as once, few, many or a class when expanded.

v_call,j_call,d_call,clone_size,cdr3_aa,cdr3_nt
TRBV13,TRBJ2-5,TRBD2,once,CASSLFSGGLAEKETQYF,TGTGCCAGCAGCTTATTTTCCGGAGGACTAGCGGAAAAAGAGACCCAGTACTTC
TRBV10-3,TRBJ2-6,NA,NA,CAISEMVGVTPSGANVLTF,TGTGCCATCAGTGAGATGGTGGGAGTCACCCCCTCTGGGGCCAACGTCCTGACTTTC
TRBV2,TRBJ1-2,TRBD1,NA,CASSPSDRGPYGYTF,TGTGCCAGCAGTCCTTCGGACAGGGGTCCCTATGGCTACACCTTC
TRBV19,TRBJ1-4,TRBD1,NA,CASRRQGGTTNEKLFF,TGTGCCAGTAGAAGACAGGGGGGGACAACTAATGAAAAACTGTTTTTT
TRBV13,TRBJ2-7,NA,NA,CASSFEDEQYF,TGTGCCAGCAGCTTCGAGGACGAGCAGTACTTC
TRBV5-1,TRBJ2-7,TRBD2,NA,CASSSSRGLAGYEQYF,TGCGCCAGCAGCTCCAGTCGGGGACTAGCAGGATACGAGCAGTACTTC
TRBV2,TRBJ1-4,NA,NA,CASRVEALLIGEKLFF,TGTGCCAGCAGGGTAGAGGCCCTCCTAATTGGTGAAAAACTGTTTTTT
TRBV7-9,TRBJ2-5,TRBD2,once,CASSRPGGRASEETQYF,TGTGCCAGCAGCCGCCCCGGCGGGAGGGCCTCGGAAGAGACCCAGTACTTC
TRBV2,TRBJ2-7,NA,NA,CASRGVDRLSYEQYF,TGTGCCAGCAGAGGAGTTGACAGACTCTCCTACGAGCAGTACTTC
TRBV12-3/TRBV12-4,TRBJ2-7,NA,NA,CASSLGGHPYF,TGTGCCAGCAGTTTAGGGGGACATCCGTACTTC
TRBV21-1,TRBJ1-2,NA,NA,CASSKGTGDYGYTF,TGTGCCAGCAGCAAAGGGACAGGGGACTATGGCTACACCTTC
TRBV7-6,TRBJ2-5,NA,NA,CASSLRRVGETQYF,TGTGCCAGCAGCTTAAGGAGAGTGGGTGAGACCCAGTACTTC
TRBV10-3,TRBJ2-1,NA,NA,CAISRDPSREQFF,TGTGCCATCAGCCGGGATCCATCAAGGGAGCAGTTCTTC
TRBV12-3/TRBV12-4,TRBJ2-5,NA,NA,CASSLAGGETQYF,TGTGCCAGCAGTTTAGCGGGAGGTGAGACCCAGTACTTC
TRBV4-1,TRBJ2-5,TRBD2,NA,CASSQGVSGIKETQYF,TGCGCCAGCAGCCAAGGGGTTAGCGGGATAAAAGAGACCCAGTACTTC
TRBV28,TRBJ1-6,NA,NA,CASRQGINSPLHF,TGTGCCAGCAGGCAGGGGATTAATTCACCCCTCCACTTT
TRBV24-1,TRBJ2-1,TRBD2,NA,CATSVPGLEFNEQFF,TGTGCCACCAGTGTCCCGGGACTAGAATTCAATGAGCAGTTCTTC
TRBV18,TRBJ2-1,TRBD1,NA,CASSPGTGAYNEQFF,TGTGCCAGCTCACCCGGGACAGGGGCCTACAATGAGCAGTTCTTC
TRBV7-2,TRBJ2-1,NA,NA,CASSLGLYNEQFF,TGTGCCAGCAGCTTAGGACTTTACAATGAGCAGTTCTTC
TRBV19,TRBJ2-5,TRBD2,NA,CASSPRGSGRQTQYF,TGTGCCAGTAGTCCTCGGGGTAGCGGGAGACAGACCCAGTACTTC
TRBV6-4,TRBJ1-1,TRBD1,NA,CASSFDRDTEAFF,TGTGCCAGCAGCTTCGACAGGGACACTGAAGCTTTCTTT
TRBV30,TRBJ2-1,NA,NA,CAWTGQYNEQFF,TGTGCCTGGACAGGACAGTACAATGAGCAGTTCTTC
TRBV7-2,TRBJ1-2,TRBD1,NA,CASSPRGQGESGYTF,TGTGCCAGCAGCCCCCGGGGGCAGGGGGAGAGTGGCTACACCTTC
TRBV5-4,TRBJ1-3,NA,NA,CASSMIGAGNTIYF,TGTGCCAGCAGCATGATAGGGGCAGGAAACACCATATATTTT
TRBV29-1,TRBJ1-2,NA,NA,CSVEAVGHKPFYGYTF,TGCAGCGTTGAAGCCGTAGGACACAAGCCTTTCTATGGCTACACCTTC
TRBV4-1,TRBJ2-3,NA,NA,CASSQATGFLVTQYF,TGCGCCAGCAGCCAAGCTACTGGTTTTTTGGTTACGCAGTATTTT
TRBV6-4,TRBJ2-7,TRBD2,NA,CASSQQAGGSYEQYF,TGTGCCAGCAGTCAACAAGCGGGAGGATCCTACGAGCAGTACTTC
TRBV28,TRBJ1-2,TRBD1,NA,CATRRGQDYGYTF,TGTGCCACCCGCAGGGGGCAAGACTATGGCTACACCTTC
TRBV5-1,TRBJ1-1,NA,NA,CASSLAAGNTEAFF,TGCGCCAGCAGCTTGGCTGCAGGGAACACTGAAGCTTTCTTT
TRBV5-4,TRBJ2-1,NA,NA,CASSLGPGQYNEQFF,TGTGCCAGCAGCTTGGGCCCAGGACAGTACAATGAGCAGTTCTTC
TRBV2,TRBJ1-2,TRBD1,NA,CASSSPLTGDYGYTF,TGTGCCAGCAGTTCTCCACTGACAGGGGACTATGGCTACACCTTC
TRBV19,TRBJ2-1,TRBD2,NA,CASSIATLAPEQFF,TGTGCCAGTAGTATAGCGACACTAGCGCCGGAGCAGTTCTTC
TRBV5-6,TRBJ2-7,NA,once,CASSLGVAQFYEQYF,TGTGCCAGCAGCTTGGGCGTAGCCCAATTCTACGAGCAGTACTTC
TRBV5-6,TRBJ2-3,TRBD1,NA,CASSSTQGARTDTQYF,TGTGCCAGCAGCAGTACACAGGGGGCCCGCACAGATACGCAGTATTTT
TRBV19,TRBJ1-1,NA,NA,CASRAYGRNTEAFF,TGTGCCAGTAGAGCATACGGGAGGAACACTGAAGCTTTCTTT
TRBV19,TRBJ1-2,TRBD1,NA,CASNDGTGGYTF,TGTGCCAGTAATGATGGGACAGGCGGTTACACCTTC
TRBV7-2,TRBJ2-1,TRBD2,NA,CASSQLTSGSGEQFF,TGTGCCAGCAGCCAGCTGACTAGCGGGAGTGGAGAGCAGTTCTTC
TRBV6-6,TRBJ2-1,TRBD1,few,CASSHPTGGIPYNEQFF,TGTGCCAGCAGTCACCCGACAGGGGGCATTCCCTACAATGAGCAGTTCTTC
TRBV19,TRBJ2-5,NA,NA,CASSLPPVTGQETQYF,TGTGCCAGTAGTCTCCCCCCCGTCACGGGCCAAGAGACCCAGTACTTC
TRBV30,TRBJ1-2,NA,NA,CAWSVQAGWSNYGYTF,TGTGCCTGGAGTGTACAGGCAGGGTGGTCTAACTATGGCTACACCTTC
TRBV28,TRBJ2-7,NA,NA,CASSSGQLYEQYF,TGTGCCAGCAGTTCCGGACAGCTCTACGAGCAGTACTTC
TRBV10-2,TRBJ2-2,TRBD1,NA,CASSDLGTENTGELFF,TGCGCCAGCAGTGACTTGGGGACAGAGAACACCGGGGAGCTGTTTTTT
TRBV2,TRBJ2-1,NA,NA,CASREQRYNEQFF,TGTGCCAGCAGAGAACAGCGCTACAATGAGCAGTTCTTC
TRBV7-8,TRBJ1-5,TRBD1,NA,CASSGTGDQPQHF,TGTGCCAGCAGCGGGACAGGGGATCAGCCCCAGCATTTT
TRBV10-3,TRBJ2-1,TRBD2,NA,CAISESWRLADNEQFF,TGTGCCATCAGTGAGTCGTGGCGACTAGCGGACAATGAGCAGTTCTTC
TRBV2,TRBJ1-1,TRBD1,NA,CASSGTGRPNTEAFF,TGTGCCAGCAGTGGGACAGGGCGACCGAACACTGAAGCTTTCTTT
TRBV28,TRBJ2-3,TRBD1,few,CASSSTGTGRRDTQYF,TGTGCCAGCAGCAGTACCGGGACAGGGAGGAGGGATACGCAGTATTTT
TRBV28,TRBJ2-7,TRBD2,NA,CASKVGGGVYEQYF,TGTGCCAGCAAAGTAGGTGGGGGGGTGTACGAGCAGTACTTC
TRBV10-2,TRBJ1-5,NA,NA,CASSESWGPSFDQPQHF,TGCGCCAGCAGTGAGTCATGGGGGCCCAGTTTTGATCAGCCCCAGCATTTT
TRBV19,TRBJ2-7,TRBD1,NA,CASSIGRGRSEQYF,TGTGCCAGTAGTATCGGCAGGGGGCGATCCGAGCAGTACTTC
TRBV12-3/TRBV12-4,TRBJ1-2,NA,NA,CASSFVGGAGYTF,TGTGCCAGCAGTTTCGTTGGGGGGGCCGGCTACACCTTC
TRBV5-8,TRBJ1-2,TRBD1,NA,CASSLELSTGGRGYTF,TGTGCCAGCAGCTTGGAGTTGTCGACAGGGGGAAGGGGCTACACCTTC
TRBV11-3,TRBJ1-1,TRBD1,NA,CASSLDQGVNTEAFF,TGTGCCAGCAGCTTAGATCAGGGGGTGAACACTGAAGCTTTCTTT